These 25 T cell receptor beta chains share one sample of origin, sequenced in a study of blood T cell repertoires in COVID-19. The method was immunoSEQ multiplex PCR; TCRdb's version includes in-frame clones alone and lacks a portion of them. The sample has over 150,000 clones; 90% are singletons. Sequences were obtained from peripheral blood. These receptor sequences come from a man over 45 with acute or convalescent COVID-19.

The chain combines TRBV6-4 with TRBJ2-3; 10 positions match TRBD2. Trimming took 5 bases from V and 0 from J; bases not matched to a gene: 2. Germline V gene data show CDR1 as MRHNA and CDR2 as SNTAGT. CDR3 length: 15 amino acids. The CDR3 loop reads CASSPGLASTDTQYF. CDR3 nucleotides: TGTGCCAGCAGTCCGGGACTAGCGAGCACAGATACGCAGTATTTT.

This chain links TRBV27 with TRBJ1-6, with 9 nucleotides matching TRBD1. V gave up 4 bases and J gave up 4 bases; unmatched junction bases: 2. The CDR3 has 15 residues. The germline CDR1 and CDR2 sequences are MNHEY and SMNVEV (reference sequence). The CDR3 loop is CASSYDRGYNSPLHF. The CDR3 nucleotides read TGTGCCAGCAGTTACGACAGGGGGTATAATTCACCCCTCCACTTT.

This clone occurred a few times. The V call is TRBV28, the J call TRBJ1-4; 10 bases map to TRBD1. Trimming took 7 bases from V and 6 from J; bases not matched to a gene: 2. The CDR3 length is 13 residues. CDR1 is MDHEN, CDR2 SYDVKM, per germline. The CDR3 region is CASTTGGDEKLFF. Written as DNA, the CDR3 is TGTGCCAGCACGACAGGGGGCGATGAAAAACTGTTTTTT.

The chain employs TRBV10-3 and TRBJ1-5; the match to TRBD1 covers 7 bases. From germline, CDR1 is ENHRY and CDR2 SYGVKD. The CDR3 covers 20 residues. V lost 0 bases to trimming and J lost 2 bases; unmatched junction nucleotides: 16. For the CDR3, the DNA is TGTGCCATCAGTGAGTCGAAGGCCCCGGTGGCAGGGGGACGCAATCAGCCCCAGCATTTT. Translating it yields CAISESKAPVAGGRNQPQHF.

The genes are TRBV28 and TRBJ2-6; D gene unclear. The germline V gene encodes CDR1 MDHEN and CDR2 SYDVKM. The CDR3 covers 14 residues. V was cut by 5 bases and J by 2 bases, with 7 bases left in between. CDR3 bases: TGTGCCAGCAGTCCCTATGCTGGGGCCAACGTCCTGACTTTC. Its translation: CASSPYAGANVLTF.

The chain couples TRBV9 to TRBJ2-3; 13 positions match TRBD2. V lost 3 bases and J lost 6; bases outside the gene matches: 13. The CDR3 contains 18 residues. Germline V CDR1 and CDR2: SGDLS, YYNGEE. In DNA form, the CDR3 reads TGTGCCAGCAGCGCCCAACGCGGACTAGCGGGAGCTCTGGATACGCAGTATTTT. The encoded protein is CASSAQRGLAGALDTQYF.

J is TRBJ1-2 and V is TRBV19, with D possibly TRBD1 on 6 matching bases. V was shortened by 3 bases and J by 4 bases, with 15 bases between the two germline ends. This CDR3 spans 15 amino acids. Germline V gene lookup returns CDR1 LNHDA and CDR2 SQIVND (reference sequence). The CDR3, as DNA: TGTGCCAGTAGTATCGAAGGGCAGGGGTTCTATGGCTACACCTTC. This translates into CASSIEGQGFYGYTF. Filled out from reference TRBV19 and TRBJ1-2, the complete variable domain reads DGGITQSPKYLFRKEGQNVTLSCEQNLNHDAMYWYRQDPGQGLRLIYYSQIVNDFQKGDIAEGYSVSREKKESFPLTVTSAQKNPTAFYLCASSIEGQGFYGYTFGSGTRLTVV.

For the CDR3, the DNA is TGTGCCAGCAGATCACGGACTAGCGGGGAAGAGACCCAGTACTTC. Protein product: CASRSRTSGEETQYF. J is TRBJ2-5 and V is TRBV2; 12 bases match TRBD2. The V gene end was trimmed by 6 bases and the J gene end by 3 bases; junction bases not matched to a gene: 5. The CDR3 loop spans 15 amino acids. The germline CDR1 and CDR2 sequences are SNHLY and FYNNEI.

This sequence joins TRBV29-1 and TRBJ1-1; D remains unclear. With 1 base removed from V and 1 base from J, the gap between germline ends came to 16 bases. Germline CDR1 is SQVTM and CDR2 is ANQGSEA. This CDR3 is 16 amino acids long. The CDR3 DNA sequence: TGCAGCGTTGAAGGCGTGTGGTACAGAGAGAACACTGAAGCTTTCTTT. Protein sequence: CSVEGVWYRENTEAFF.

The V and J genes are TRBV7-6 and TRBJ1-1, with D hard to call. V was trimmed by 4 bases and J by 1 base, leaving 7 bases between them. The CDR3 has 13 amino acids. Germline V gene sequence: CDR1 SGHVS, CDR2 FNYEAQ. The CDR3 coding sequence is TGTGCCAGCAGCTCTCAGGAGAACACTGAAGCTTTCTTT. Amino acid sequence: CASSSQENTEAFF. The complete variable domain, with remaining parts taken from reference TRBV7-6 and TRBJ1-1, reads GAGVSQSPRYKVTKRGQDVALRCDPISGHVSLYWYRQALGQGPEFLTYFNYEAQQDKSGLPNDRFSAERPEGSISTLTIQRTEQRDSAMYRCASSSQENTEAFFGQGTRLTVV.

The V call is TRBV5-5, the J call TRBJ1-5, with D possibly matching TRBD1 (6 bases). From germline, CDR1 is SGHKS and CDR2 YYEKEE (reference sequence). V was cut by 4 bases and J by 0 bases, with 17 bases left in between. This CDR3 comprises 17 residues. The CDR3 sequence is CASSTGQRLNSNQPQHF. As DNA, the CDR3 is TGTGCCAGCAGCACCGGACAGCGTCTTAATAGCAATCAGCCCCAGCATTTT.

The V gene is TRBV7-3, the J gene TRBJ2-1; D remains unclear. V lost 2 bases and J 0 bases, leaving 8 bases between the germline ends. The CDR3 spans 15 residues. Germline V gives CDR1 SGHTA, CDR2 FQGTGA. The CDR3 here is CASSLAVSSYNEQFF. In nucleotides, the CDR3 is TGTGCCAGCAGCTTAGCGGTTAGCTCCTACAATGAGCAGTTCTTC.

The chain is built from TRBV4-1 and TRBJ1-5; TRBD1 matches 7 bases. CDR3 size: 13 residues. The V and J ends lost 8 bases and 4 bases, in that order; junction bases with no gene match: 5. The V gene's germline CDR1 is MGHRA and CDR2 YSYEKL. The CDR3 loop is CASGEQGNQPQHF. The DNA for the CDR3 is TGCGCCAGCGGAGAACAGGGGAATCAGCCCCAGCATTTT.

CDR3 nucleotides: TGTGCCTGGAGTAAGTACGTCGGTGAAGCTTTCTTT. Its protein is CAWSKYVGEAFF. The V call is TRBV30, the J call TRBJ1-1; unclear D gene. This CDR3 region has 12 residues. In germline, CDR1 is GTSNPN, CDR2 SVGIG (reference sequence). Trimming took off 2 bases at V and 7 bases at J, with 11 bases between the two ends.

V gene TRBV11-2 combines with J gene TRBJ2-1; D is perhaps TRBD2 (5 bases). Trimming shortened V by 5 bases and J by 6 bases, and 11 bases separated the two germline ends. The CDR3 sequence is 13 residues long. Germline V gene sequence: CDR1 SGHAT, CDR2 FQNNGV. The CDR3 sequence is CASSLLVPNEQFF. Here the CDR3 DNA reads TGTGCCAGCAGCCTACTAGTCCCCAATGAGCAGTTCTTC.

This clone was counted a few times. The chain couples TRBV6-2 or TRBV6-3 to TRBJ2-3; TRBD1 matches 8 bases. The CDR3 sequence is 14 residues long. CDR1 MNHEY and CDR2 SVGEGT come from the germline V gene. J lost 4 bases, V lost 6 bases, and 6 bases had no gene match. The CDR3 nucleotides read TGTGCCAGCAGCATCAGGGGGCCCGCAGATACGCAGTATTTT. Translation: CASSIRGPADTQYF.

J is TRBJ1-5 and V is TRBV4-2; D remains ambiguous. Germline CDR1 and CDR2: LGHNA and YNFKEQ. The CDR3 is 12 amino acids. V was trimmed by 1 base and J by 4 bases, leaving 2 bases between them. CDR3 sequence: CASSQVNQPQHF. For the CDR3, the DNA is TGTGCCAGCAGCCAAGTAAATCAGCCCCAGCATTTT.

This sequence joins TRBV6-5 and TRBJ2-5, with TRBD2 identical over 7 bases. Germline V CDR1 and CDR2: MNHEY, SVGAGI. Trimming at V came to 0 bases and at J to 5 bases, leaving 6 bases not matched to a gene. CDR3 length: 15 residues. The CDR3 bases are TGTGCCAGCAGTTACTCGGGAGCGGGGTGGGAGACCCAGTACTTC. Amino acids: CASSYSGAGWETQYF.

The chain is built from TRBV14 and TRBJ1-3; D is perhaps TRBD1 (6 bases). Trimming left V 4 bases short and J 2 bases short, with 9 bases between. This CDR3 spans 14 amino acids. Germline V gives CDR1 SGHDN, CDR2 FVKESK. The CDR3 here is CASSLNRAGNTIYF. DNA of the CDR3: TGTGCCAGCAGCCTAAACAGGGCTGGAAACACCATATATTTT.

This chain links TRBV11-2 with TRBJ1-3; no reliable D call. This CDR3 is built from 15 residues. The germline CDR1 and CDR2 sequences are SGHAT and FQNNGV. The V gene lost 5 bases and the J gene lost 0 bases, with 11 bases spanning the gap. The CDR3 DNA reads TGTGCCAGCAGCCCAAGTGTGAGCTCTGGAAACACCATATATTTT. Its translation: CASSPSVSSGNTIYF.

The chain couples TRBV5-8 to TRBJ1-6; a weak D match, TRBD1 (5 bases). Trimming stripped 4 bases from V and 7 bases from J, with 15 bases between. The CDR3 extends over 15 amino acids. From germline, CDR1 is SGHTS and CDR2 YDEGEE. The CDR3 DNA follows: TGTGCCAGCAGCCTGCAGGGCAGGGTAAATTCACCCCTCCACTTT. Translation: CASSLQGRVNSPLHF.

The genes are TRBV4-2 and TRBJ1-5; D is perhaps TRBD1 (6 bases). Germline values: CDR1 LGHNA, CDR2 YNFKEQ. Trimming removed 1 base from V and 2 bases from J, with 12 bases in between. The CDR3 length is 16 residues. The CDR3 nucleotides are TGTGCCAGCAGCCAAGGAATGGCAGGGGGCAATCAGCCCCAGCATTTT. Translation: CASSQGMAGGNQPQHF.

The chain couples TRBV10-3 to TRBJ2-4, with a possible D match to TRBD1 (5 bases). The length of the CDR3 is 15 residues. Germline lookup yields CDR1 ENHRY and CDR2 SYGVKD. V lost 2 bases, J lost 0 bases, and 8 bases lay in between. The CDR3 DNA reads as TGTGCCATCAGTGAGAGGGGTCTAGCCAAAAACATTCAGTACTTC. Its protein is CAISERGLAKNIQYF.

The CDR3 here is CASSTGGYNEQFF. DNA of the CDR3: TGCGCCAGCAGTACAGGGGGCTACAATGAGCAGTTCTTC. The chain combines TRBV10-1 with TRBJ2-1; 8 bases are shared with TRBD1. In germline, CDR1 is WNHNN, CDR2 SYGVQD (reference sequence). The CDR3 has 13 residues. Unmatched junction bases numbered 0, after V lost 5 bases and J lost 3 bases.

The chain employs TRBV6-1 and TRBJ2-5; 8 bases are a match to TRBD2. V was pared by 1 base and J by 4 bases, with 5 bases of the junction left unmatched. The CDR3 runs to 15 residues. Germline values: CDR1 MNHNS, CDR2 SASEGT. CDR3: CASSEGGLGLETQYF. CDR3 sequence (DNA): TGTGCCAGCAGTGAAGGGGGACTAGGTCTAGAGACCCAGTACTTC.